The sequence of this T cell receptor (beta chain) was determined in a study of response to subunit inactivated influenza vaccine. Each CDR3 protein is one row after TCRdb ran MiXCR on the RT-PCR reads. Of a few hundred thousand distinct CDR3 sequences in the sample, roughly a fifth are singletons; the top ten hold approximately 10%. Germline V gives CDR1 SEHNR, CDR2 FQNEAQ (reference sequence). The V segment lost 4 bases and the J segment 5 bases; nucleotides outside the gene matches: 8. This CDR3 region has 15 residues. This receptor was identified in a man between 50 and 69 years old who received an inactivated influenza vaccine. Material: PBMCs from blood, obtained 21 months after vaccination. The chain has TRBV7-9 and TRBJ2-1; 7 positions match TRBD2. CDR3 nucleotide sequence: TGTGCCAGCAGCTGGGAGCGGGGATTTAACAATGAGCAGTTCTTC. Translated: CASSWERGFNNEQFF.